Shown below are 16 T cell receptor beta chains from a single sample sequenced in a study of human T cells and chemical hapten exposure. The time point was: patch test 1, 2 weeks after DPC sensitization. Documented treatment: therapeutic diphenylcyclopropenone sensitization with weekly scalp DPC. TCRdb re-called the RACE reads through MiXCR, storing one row per CDR3 protein. Here the sample spans about 380,000 distinct CDR3 sequences, roughly 5% being singletons. Here the sequenced sample was whole blood, taken in connection with sensitization to the hapten diphenylcyclopropenone (DPC). The receptors derive from a woman aged 50 to 60 with alopecia areata. Some clones in this sample may be carry-over from other donors' samples.

This clonotype has a count of ten or more. The chain has TRBV5-4 and TRBJ1-4, with D unresolved. Deletions cut 0 bases from V and 5 bases from J, with 11 bases between. The CDR3 extends over 15 amino acids. The germline gives CDR1 SGHNT, CDR2 YYREEE (reference sequence). Here the CDR3 reads CASSLGEAGNEKLFF. The DNA for the CDR3 is TGTGCCAGCAGCTTGGGAGAGGCTGGAAATGAAAAACTGTTTTTT.

The chain links TRBV28 to TRBJ2-7; 12 nucleotides match TRBD2. V gave up 6 bases and J gave up 6 bases; unmatched junction bases: 9. This CDR3 has 15 amino acids. Germline-derived CDR1 and CDR2 are MDHEN and SYDVKM. The CDR3 DNA reads as TGTGCCAGCAGCGGGCGGACTAGCGGGACCTCCGAGCAGTACTTC. This gives the protein CASSGRTSGTSEQYF.

The chain's CDR3 is CASSLWAGQGHQPQHF. CDR3 nucleotide sequence: TGTGCCAGCAGTTTATGGGCGGGACAGGGACATCAGCCCCAGCATTTT. The chain links TRBV28 to TRBJ1-5; 9 bases align to TRBD1. Trimming cost V 0 bases and J 5 bases; bases outside gene matches: 5. From germline, CDR1 is MDHEN and CDR2 SYDVKM. The CDR3 covers 16 residues.

This clonotype was counted at least ten times. The V call is TRBV20-1, the J call TRBJ2-1; 9 nucleotides agree with TRBD2. This CDR3 spans 18 amino acids. Trimming at V came to 0 bases and at J to 9 bases, leaving 18 bases not matched to a gene. Germline V lookup: CDR1 DFQATT, CDR2 SNEGSKA (reference sequence). The CDR3 sequence is CSARDWREGLQPRSEQFF. The CDR3 nucleotides read TGCAGTGCTAGAGATTGGCGGGAGGGCCTACAACCCCGTTCTGAGCAGTTCTTC.

The chain recombines TRBV20-1 with TRBJ2-7; D remains ambiguous. Germline CDR1 is DFQATT and CDR2 is SNEGSKA (reference sequence). The CDR3 sequence is 15 residues long. Trimming cost V 6 bases and J 0 bases, with 18 bases left between them. The CDR3 region is CSATPDVTSSYEQYF. The CDR3 DNA reads as TGCAGTGCCACACCTGACGTAACGAGCTCCTACGAGCAGTACTTC.

This clonotype was seen many times. The chain employs TRBV9 and TRBJ1-2, with D possibly being TRBD1 (5 bases). Trimming stripped 4 bases from V and 2 bases from J, with 18 bases between. The germline V gene encodes CDR1 SGDLS and CDR2 YYNGEE. There are 16 residues in the CDR3. The CDR3 DNA reads TGTGCCAGCAGCCCCGGGAGGCAGGGACCGAACTATGGCTACACCTTC. This translates into CASSPGRQGPNYGYTF.

This clonotype has only a few counts. The chain is built from TRBV18 and TRBJ2-2; D is ambiguous. Germline loops: CDR1 KGHSH, CDR2 LQKENI. V shed 0 bases and J shed 0 bases, with 5 bases lying between them. The CDR3 runs to 15 residues. The CDR3 DNA is TGTGCCAGCTCACCACCGGGGACGAACACCGGGGAGCTGTTTTTT. This translates into CASSPPGTNTGELFF.

This clonotype was observed a few times. The genes are TRBV7-9 and TRBJ1-1, with D tentatively TRBD1 (6 bases). This CDR3 region has 11 residues. V gave up 5 bases and J gave up 10 bases, with 11 bases separating them. CDR1 SEHNR and CDR2 FQNEAQ come from the germline V gene (reference sequence). For the CDR3, the DNA is TGTGCCAGCAGCCCCGGCAGGGGAGCTTTCTTT. This translates into CASSPGRGAFF.

This clonotype showed up many times. V usage is TRBV2 and J usage is TRBJ1-1; no firm D call. Germline CDR1 is SNHLY and CDR2 is FYNNEI. The CDR3 runs to 14 residues. Between the trimmed V and J ends, which lost 1 base and 1 base, there was a span of 7 bases. CDR3 DNA: TGTGCCAGCAGTGAAGAGCTAGCGAACACTGAAGCTTTCTTT. Amino acids: CASSEELANTEAFF. The entire variable domain, with the rest obtained from reference TRBV2 and TRBJ1-1, is as follows: EPEVTQTPSHQVTQMGQEVILRCVPISNHLYFYWYRQILGQKVEFLVSFYNNEISEKSEIFDDQFSVERPDGSNFTLKIRSTKLEDSAMYFCASSEELANTEAFFGQGTRLTVV.

This clonotype showed up many times. The gene calls are TRBV7-6 and TRBJ2-3; 7 bases align to TRBD1. The CDR3 sequence is 17 residues long. V shed 6 bases and J 2 bases; nucleotides not matched to a gene: 14. The germline V gene encodes CDR1 SGHVS and CDR2 FNYEAQ. CDR3 sequence (DNA): TGTGCCAGCAGGGAGCTTACAGGGGCCCTCCTCACAGATACGCAGTATTTT. It specifies CASRELTGALLTDTQYF.

The sample holds a few counts of this clonotype. This chain joins TRBV3-1 and TRBJ2-5; TRBD1 might be the D (7 bases). The V gene lost 0 bases and the J gene lost 4 bases, with 15 bases spanning the gap. The CDR3 has 16 residues. CDR1 LGHDT and CDR2 YNNKEL come from the germline V gene (reference sequence). The CDR3, as DNA: TGTGCCAGCAGCCAAGAAATTCAGGGGGGCCGAGAGACCCAGTACTTC. Translated, it gives CASSQEIQGGRETQYF.

This clonotype was detected ten times or more. The chain links TRBV12-3 or TRBV12-4 to TRBJ1-1, with 11 bases lining up with TRBD1. This CDR3 region has 15 residues. After removal of 6 bases from V and 1 base from J, the junction contained 4 bases not matched to a gene. In DNA form, the CDR3 reads TGTGCCAGCAGGGGGACAGGGGGTACGAACACTGAAGCTTTCTTT. Its protein is CASRGTGGTNTEAFF.

Many counts were recorded for this clonotype. The chain joins TRBV7-2 to TRBJ1-2; the match to TRBD1 covers 7 bases. The V and J ends lost 5 bases and 3 bases, in that order; junction bases with no gene match: 3. Germline values: CDR1 SGHTA, CDR2 FQGNSA. The CDR3 sequence is 13 residues long. The CDR3 loop reads CASSRGQDYGYTF. DNA of the CDR3: TGTGCCAGCAGCCGTGGACAGGACTATGGCTACACCTTC.

This clonotype showed up many times. The chain has TRBV29-1 and TRBJ1-1, with D possibly TRBD1 on 6 matching bases. The CDR3 totals 13 residues. Per the germline V gene, CDR1 is SQVTM and CDR2 is ANQGSEA. The V gene lost 7 bases and the J gene lost 1 base, with 13 bases spanning the gap. The CDR3 sequence is CSATGTSNTEAFF. The CDR3 bases are TGCAGCGCTACCGGGACATCGAACACTGAAGCTTTCTTT.

This clonotype has a count of ten or more. The V gene is TRBV5-4, the J gene TRBJ1-1, with 7 bases identical to TRBD1. The J segment lost 8 bases and the V segment lost 0 bases, leaving 10 bases of the junction unmatched. Germline assignment: CDR1 SGHNT and CDR2 YYREEE (reference sequence). There are 15 residues in the CDR3. CDR3 amino acids: CASSLGTGAYTEAFF. The CDR3 DNA sequence: TGTGCCAGCAGCTTGGGTACAGGGGCCTATACCGAAGCTTTCTTT.

This clonotype came up a few times. The V gene is TRBV12-3 or TRBV12-4, the J gene TRBJ1-5, with 11 bases matching TRBD1. CDR3 length: 15 residues. J was trimmed by 7 bases and V by 6 bases; bases with no gene match: 8. CDR3 residues: CASSPGQGARQPQHF. DNA of the CDR3: TGTGCCAGCAGCCCCGGACAGGGGGCTCGGCAGCCCCAGCATTTT.